Each of the 10 T cell receptor beta chains below was sequenced from the same sample in a study of T cells after posttransplantation cyclophosphamide. Generated by immunoSEQ multiplex PCR, the TCRdb table keeps only in-frame clones and is missing some. Found here are 8,000 to 10,000 clones, 82% of them singletons; the top ten hold roughly 15%. Cyclophosphamide on days +3 and +4 followed busulfan-fludarabine conditioning and a marrow graft. The source material was PBMCs, sampled approximately 1,900 days after a stem cell transplant with posttransplant cyclophosphamide. The receptors were gathered from a female patient aged 35-55 years who received an allogeneic stem cell transplant from a related donor, was CMV-positive, and had no GVHD. Some T cells here may be from the graft donor.

The chain uses TRBV4-1 and TRBJ2-5; 7 bases match TRBD1. CDR1 MGHRA and CDR2 YSYEKL come from the germline V gene. V dropped 1 base and J dropped 3; count of bases not matched to a gene: 8. The CDR3 length is 16 residues. The CDR3 nucleotides are TGCGCCAGCAGCCAAGTTCGGACAGGCATTAAAGAGACCCAGTACTTC. Protein product: CASSQVRTGIKETQYF.

As regards this clone: Its ends do not fully match the called genes, so a read error is possible. CDR3 DNA sequence: TGTGCCACCTCAGGAGACAGCACAGATACGCAGTATTTT. Its protein is CATSGDSTDTQYF. This chain links TRBV18 with TRBJ2-3; D is ambiguous. The CDR3 is made up of 13 amino acids. The germline CDR1 and CDR2 sequences are KGHSH and LQKENI.

This chain joins TRBV5-1 and TRBJ2-3; 9 bases map to TRBD2. The trim removed 4 bases at V and 3 bases at J, leaving 6 bases unmatched. Germline CDR1 SGHRS, CDR2 YFSETQ. This CDR3 is 15 amino acids long. The CDR3 spells CASSGTSLRTDTQYF. The CDR3 coding sequence is TGCGCCAGCAGCGGGACTAGCCTAAGAACAGATACGCAGTATTTT.

The rearrangement uses TRBV6-1 and TRBJ2-7, with TRBD1 matching over 9 bases. The CDR3 runs to 14 residues. The J segment lost 2 bases and the V segment lost 6 bases, leaving 5 bases of the junction unmatched. Per the germline V gene, CDR1 is MNHNS and CDR2 is SASEGT. In DNA form, the CDR3 reads TGTGCCAGCAGCTCCGGGGACAGGGCCTACGAGCAGTACTTC. It is translated as CASSSGDRAYEQYF.

The rearrangement links TRBV7-9 to TRBJ2-4; the D is unclear. Looked up from germline, CDR1 is SEHNR and CDR2 is FQNEAQ (reference sequence). CDR3 length equals 14 residues. V was pared by 3 bases and J by 2 bases, with 8 bases between. CDR3 DNA sequence: TGTGCCAGCAGCTTCCGCGACACCAAAAACATTCAGTACTTC. Residues: CASSFRDTKNIQYF. The complete variable domain, with remaining parts taken from reference TRBV7-9 and TRBJ2-4, reads DTGVSQNPRHKITKRGQNVTFRCDPISEHNRLYWYRQTLGQGPEFLTYFQNEAQLEKSRLLSDRFSAERPKGSFSTLEIQRTEQGDSAMYLCASSFRDTKNIQYFGAGTRLSVL.

The J gene is TRBJ2-7, the V gene TRBV1; the table's D call, TRBD2, has no DNA check behind it. TRBV1 counts as a pseudogene. The CDR3 loop spans 19 amino acids. The CDR3 bases are TGCACCAGCAGCCAATGGGTCCTTCTAGCGGGGGGGCTGTGTTGCGAGCAGTACTTC. It translates to CTSSQWVLLAGGLCCEQYF.

This clone occurred a few times. The J gene is TRBJ1-6, the V gene TRBV2, with 9 nucleotides matching TRBD1. Germline CDR1 is SNHLY and CDR2 is FYNNEI. The CDR3 extends over 17 amino acids. Losses at the gene ends were 6 bases for V and 0 bases for J; bases not matched to a gene: 6. CDR3 nucleotides: TGTGCCAGCAGCGGGACAGGGTCGAGCTCCTATAATTCACCCCTCCACTTT. Protein sequence: CASSGTGSSSYNSPLHF.

The J gene is TRBJ1-1, the V gene TRBV5-1, with a possible D match to TRBD1 (5 bases). The germline V gene encodes CDR1 SGHRS and CDR2 YFSETQ. The CDR3 spans 13 residues. V dropped 7 bases and J dropped 6 bases, with 16 bases sitting between them. The CDR3 DNA is TGCGCCAGCTCGGGGGGTGGGGAAGCTGAAGCTTTCTTT. Amino acids: CASSGGGEAEAFF.

The V gene is TRBV19, the J gene TRBJ2-3; 14 nucleotides align to TRBD2. This CDR3 comprises 17 residues. V lost 0 bases to trimming and J lost 5 bases; unmatched junction nucleotides: 4. Germline CDR1 LNHDA, CDR2 SQIVND (reference sequence). The CDR3 sequence: CASSIDGTSGGKDTQYF. CDR3 bases: TGTGCCAGTAGTATAGATGGGACTAGCGGGGGAAAAGATACGCAGTATTTT.

The chain combines TRBV7-3 with TRBJ2-2, with TRBD2 as a possible D gene (5 bases). The CDR3 covers 15 residues. V was clipped by 2 bases and J by 4 bases, with 11 bases between them. Germline CDR1 is SGHTA and CDR2 is FQGTGA. The CDR3 nucleotides are TGTGCCAGCAGCTTACGGGGTTCGAGCACCGGGGAGCTGTTTTTT. Translated, it gives CASSLRGSSTGELFF.